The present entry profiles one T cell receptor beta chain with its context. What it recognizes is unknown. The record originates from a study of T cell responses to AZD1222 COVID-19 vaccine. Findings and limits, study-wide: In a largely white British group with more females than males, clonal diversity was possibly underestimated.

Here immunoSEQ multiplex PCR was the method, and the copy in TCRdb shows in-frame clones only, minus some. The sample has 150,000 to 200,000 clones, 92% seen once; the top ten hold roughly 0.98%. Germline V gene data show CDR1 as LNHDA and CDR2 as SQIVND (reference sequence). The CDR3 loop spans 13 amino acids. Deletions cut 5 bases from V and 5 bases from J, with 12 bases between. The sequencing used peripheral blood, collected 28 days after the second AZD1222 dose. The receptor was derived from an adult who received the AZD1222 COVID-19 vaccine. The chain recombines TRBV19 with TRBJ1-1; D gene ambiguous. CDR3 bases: TGTGCCAGTAGTGGAACCATGGAGACTGAAGCTTTCTTT. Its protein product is CASSGTMETEAFF.